These T cell receptor beta chains were read from a single sample in a study of Graves' ophthalmopathy and Graves' hyperthyroidism. MiXCR, applied by TCRdb to the multiplex PCR reads, yields one record per CDR3 protein. The table includes over 650,000 distinct CDR3 sequences, over 40% detected once. The sample taken for sequencing was peripheral blood. The receptors come from an adult man with Graves' ophthalmopathy. CDR3s include the opening cysteine and the closing phenylalanine or tryptophan. The D gene is left open where the match is weak. The listing skips clone size in some rows; elsewhere it reads once, few, many or a size class.

V,J,size,D,DNA,CDR3
TRBV6-5,TRBJ1-3,few,-,TGTGCCAGCAGTGAAGCGTGGGTGAATTCTGGAAACACCATATATTTT,CASSEAWVNSGNTIYF
TRBV7-9,TRBJ1-4,many,TRBD1,TGTGCCAGCAGCTATCTCCCGGGACAGAGTGCAACTAATGAAAAACTGTTTTTT,CASSYLPGQSATNEKLFF
TRBV4-1,TRBJ2-7,once,-,TGCGCCAGCAGCCGGGCCCCGGGCGATACGCAGTACTTC,CASSRAPGDTQYF
TRBV2,TRBJ1-2,many,TRBD1,TGTGCCAGCAGGGCGGACAGGGTGACTAACTATGGCTACACCTTC,CASRADRVTNYGYTF
TRBV5-4,TRBJ1-2,-,-,TGTGCCAGCAGCCAAGTAGCAGGCTATGGCTACACCTTC,CASSQVAGYGYTF
TRBV25-1,TRBJ1-5,-,-,TGTGCCAGCACCCCGGGACTCTTCCAGCATTTT,CASTPGLFQHF
TRBV20-1,TRBJ1-1,few,-,TGCAGTGCTAGAGACATCAGGGAGGGAGCTGAAGCTTTCTTT,CSARDIREGAEAFF
TRBV5-1,TRBJ2-2,-,TRBD1,TGCGCCAGCAGCTCCAGGGGGAGCGGGGAGCTGTTTTTT,CASSSRGSGELFF
TRBV29-1,TRBJ2-7,-,TRBD2,TGCAGCCTCGGGACTAGCGGCCGCTACGAGCAGTACTTC,CSLGTSGRYEQYF
TRBV7-8,TRBJ1-1,-,TRBD1,TGTGCCAGCAGCCAAGATGGGACAGGGACGACTGAAGCTTTCTTT,CASSQDGTGTTEAFF
TRBV12-3/TRBV12-4,TRBJ2-7,-,TRBD2,TGTGCCAGCAGTCCGGCTAGCGGGAGGAGTGGTGGATCCTACGAGCAGTACTTC,CASSPASGRSGGSYEQYF
TRBV5-1,TRBJ2-7,many,TRBD1,TGCGCCAGCAGCCCGGGACAGGACTACGAGCAGTACTTC,CASSPGQDYEQYF
TRBV6-1,TRBJ1-6,few,-,TGTGCCAGCAGTGAACAGGAGAGCTCCTATAATTCACCCCTCCACTTT,CASSEQESSYNSPLHF
TRBV2,TRBJ1-5,few,-,TGTGCCAGCAGTGAAAGCAGGGCGGTGAGGAGCAATCAGCCCCAGCATTTT,CASSESRAVRSNQPQHF
TRBV5-1,TRBJ2-5,-,TRBD2,TGCGCCAGCAGCTTGGCCATAGCGGGAGGGCCGGGGGAGACCCAGTACTTC,CASSLAIAGGPGETQYF
TRBV2,TRBJ1-4,-,-,TGTGCCAGCAGCACATCAGGGTTGACTAATGAAAAACTGTTTTTT,CASSTSGLTNEKLFF
TRBV7-9,TRBJ1-1,few,-,TGTGCCAGCAGCCCATCCCGGGGGACTGAAGCTTTCTTT,CASSPSRGTEAFF
TRBV24-1,TRBJ2-5,few,TRBD1,TGTGCCACCAGTGACCAGACAGGGGGAGAGGAGACCCAGTACTTC,CATSDQTGGEETQYF
TRBV14,TRBJ2-7,many,TRBD1,TGTGCCAGCAGCCTCCTACAGGGGTCCCCCTACGAGCAGTACTTC,CASSLLQGSPYEQYF
TRBV19,TRBJ1-1,many,-,TGTGCCAGTAGTATCTGGGTGGGCACTGAAGCTTTCTTT,CASSIWVGTEAFF
TRBV20-1,TRBJ2-7,many,TRBD1,TGCAGTGCTAAAGGACAGGGTTTCGACTACGAGCAGTACTTC,CSAKGQGFDYEQYF
TRBV5-1,TRBJ1-2,-,TRBD1,TGCGCCAGCAGCACTGGACAGGGTTTTAATGGCTACACCTTC,CASSTGQGFNGYTF
TRBV5-8,TRBJ1-1,-,-,TGTGCCAGCAGCCTACCCTGGACTGCGAATGAAGCTTTCTTT,CASSLPWTANEAFF
TRBV10-3,TRBJ2-7,-,TRBD2,TGTGCCAGCAAACCTAATAGCGGGGGGGGCTTCGAGCAGTACTTC,CASKPNSGGGFEQYF
TRBV7-2,TRBJ1-5,-,TRBD1,TGTGCCAGCAGCTTAGACAGGGGTGAGAATCAGCCCCAGCATTTT,CASSLDRGENQPQHF
TRBV19,TRBJ2-7,few,TRBD2,TGTGCCAGTAGTATGTGGACTAGCGGGCAGTACGAGCAGTACTTC,CASSMWTSGQYEQYF
TRBV13,TRBJ1-6,many,TRBD1,TGTGCCAGCAGCCCTAGACAGGGGGCGGCTATCGATTCACCCCTCCACTTT,CASSPRQGAAIDSPLHF
TRBV7-8,TRBJ2-5,-,-,TGTGCCAGCAGTCCAGACAGCGTCCAAGAGACCCAGTACTTC,CASSPDSVQETQYF
TRBV19,TRBJ2-5,-,-,TGTGCCAGTAATAAGGGGACACAAGAGACCCAGTACTTC,CASNKGTQETQYF
TRBV19,TRBJ1-1,many,-,TGTGCCAGTAGTATGGTGGGGCGAGAAGCTTTCTTT,CASSMVGREAFF
TRBV11-1,TRBJ1-1,-,-,TGTGCCAGCAGCTTGGGAATTAAGACTGAAGCTTTCTTT,CASSLGIKTEAFF
TRBV20-1,TRBJ2-7,-,TRBD1,TGCAGTGCTAGGGAGCAGGGGGACAGGACGAGCTCCTACGAGCAGTACTTC,CSAREQGDRTSSYEQYF
TRBV4-1,TRBJ1-1,-,-,TGCGCCAGCAGCCAAGAGGCGAGGGACACCAACACTGAAGCTTTCTTT,CASSQEARDTNTEAFF
TRBV5-1,TRBJ2-2,-,TRBD1,TGTGCCAGCAGCCTACAGGGGATCGCCGGGGAGCTGTTTTTT,CASSLQGIAGELFF
TRBV11-1,TRBJ1-2,-,-,TGTGCCAGCTCACCCTCCCGATGGAGCCTCTATGGCTACACCTTC,CASSPSRWSLYGYTF
TRBV5-1,TRBJ2-5,many,-,TGCGCCAGCAGCTTGGGTCAGGTTGAAGAGACCCAGTACTTC,CASSLGQVEETQYF
TRBV7-2,TRBJ2-5,many,TRBD2,TGTGCCAGCAGCTTAGTCCAGCGGGGGCGGGAGACCCAGTACTTC,CASSLVQRGRETQYF
TRBV12-3/TRBV12-4,TRBJ1-1,-,-,TGTGCCAGCAGCTTTGACAGACTCATGAACACTGAAGCTTTCTTT,CASSFDRLMNTEAFF
TRBV9,TRBJ1-2,many,-,TGTGCCAGCAGCGTAGGTACAGGGATGGACTATGGCTACACCTTC,CASSVGTGMDYGYTF